Shown below are 19 T cell receptor beta chains from a single sample sequenced in a study of cytomegalovirus exposure and HLA in healthy donors. Profiling relied on immunoSEQ multiplex PCR, and the TCRdb table lists in-frame clones only, not all of them. The sample has roughly 70,000 clones; around 85% are singletons. The sequencing sample was made of PBMCs. The receptors here all came from a man aged 25 to 40 in good health and CMV-seronegative.

To note about this clone: The junction shows a germline mismatch at one end, possibly a read error. The chain has TRBV18 and TRBJ1-2, with TRBD1 matching 8 bases. Germline CDR1 reads KGHSH; CDR2 reads LQKENI. The CDR3 consists of 16 residues. This chain's CDR3 is CASSPRGQDGPRWEAF. The CDR3, as DNA: TGTGCCAGCTCACCACGGGGACAGGACGGCCCCAGGTGGGAGGCCTTC.

The J gene is TRBJ2-5, the V gene TRBV9, with no clear D. Between the trimmed V and J ends, which lost 4 bases and 3 bases, there was a span of 16 bases. The length of the CDR3 is 15 residues. The germline gives CDR1 SGDLS, CDR2 YYNGEE. CDR3 residues: CASSLAGVRKETQYF. CDR3 DNA sequence: TGTGCCAGCAGCCTCGCAGGCGTCCGTAAAGAGACCCAGTACTTC.

The chain joins TRBV4-1 to TRBJ2-5, with D perhaps matching TRBD2 (5 bases). This CDR3 spans 14 amino acids. Trimming removed 4 bases from V and 5 bases from J, with 14 bases in between. CDR1 and CDR2 from the germline V gene are MGHRA and YSYEKL. CDR3 residues: CASSPRLSGETQYF. In DNA, the CDR3 is TGCGCCAGCAGCCCCCGATTGTCGGGGGAGACCCAGTACTTC.

A single count supports this clone. J is TRBJ2-3 and V is TRBV21-1; TRBD1, as called in the table, went unchecked against the DNA. TRBV21-1 constitutes a pseudogene. This CDR3 region has 17 residues. Here the CDR3 reads CASSQRDRGQWTDTQYF. DNA for the CDR3: TGTGCCAGCAGCCAGAGGGACAGGGGGCAGTGGACAGATACGCAGTATTTT.

This sequence joins TRBV6-5 and TRBJ1-2, with D possibly being TRBD1 (5 bases). Trimming removed 11 bases at V and 7 bases at J, with 23 bases between. The germline V gene has CDR1 MNHEY and CDR2 SVGAGI. CDR3 length equals 14 residues. CDR3 protein: CACRGGAALSGYTF. The CDR3 DNA reads TGTGCCTGTCGCGGGGGAGCCGCCCTCTCTGGCTACACCTTC.

The chain combines TRBV2 with TRBJ2-5, with a possible D match to TRBD2 (5 bases). Germline V lookup: CDR1 SNHLY, CDR2 FYNNEI. The CDR3 is made up of 13 amino acids. V was clipped by 4 bases and J by 7 bases, with 13 bases between them. CDR3 amino acids: CASSVSGYGTQYF. As DNA, the CDR3 is TGTGCCAGCAGTGTATCGGGGTATGGGACCCAGTACTTC.

The chain combines TRBV19 with TRBJ1-6; D remains ambiguous. The germline V and J ends were trimmed by 5 bases and 7 bases, with 12 bases remaining between them. CDR1 LNHDA and CDR2 SQIVND come from the germline V gene (reference sequence). CDR3 length equals 14 residues. Here the CDR3 reads CASSPLLGNSPLHF. The CDR3 nucleotides are TGTGCCAGTAGTCCCCTGCTCGGGAATTCACCCCTCCACTTT. The variable domain in full, completed from reference TRBV19 and TRBJ1-6, reads DGGITQSPKYLFRKEGQNVTLSCEQNLNHDAMYWYRQDPGQGLRLIYYSQIVNDFQKGDIAEGYSVSREKKESFPLTVTSAQKNPTAFYLCASSPLLGNSPLHFGNGTRLTVT.

The chain combines TRBV2 with TRBJ1-4; the D gene is possibly TRBD1 (5 bases). The germline V gene has CDR1 SNHLY and CDR2 FYNNEI. Deletions cut 5 bases from V and 6 bases from J, with 16 bases between. The length of the CDR3 is 15 residues. Here the CDR3 DNA reads TGTGCCAGCAGTCTCGGGCCAGGGAGGGATGAAAAACTGTTTTTT. It codes for CASSLGPGRDEKLFF.

The chain employs TRBV7-2 and TRBJ2-4; 8 bases are shared with TRBD1. Losses at the gene ends were 3 bases for V and 7 bases for J; bases not matched to a gene: 11. Germline loops: CDR1 SGHTA, CDR2 FQGNSA. This CDR3 is built from 16 residues. The CDR3 DNA sequence: TGTGCCAGCAGCTTCATGGGACAGGCCAGGGGGAACATTCAGTACTTC. Encoded protein: CASSFMGQARGNIQYF.

V is TRBV2 and J is TRBJ2-7; 8 bases map to TRBD1. The CDR3 is 12 residues long. V lost 6 bases to trimming and J lost 3 bases; unmatched junction nucleotides: 1. Germline values: CDR1 SNHLY, CDR2 FYNNEI. CDR3 DNA: TGTGCCAGCAGGGGACAGGTCTACGAGCAGTACGTC. Its protein is CASRGQVYEQYV.

The chain couples TRBV28 to TRBJ2-7, with TRBD2 identical over 8 bases. Germline trimming cut 8 bases from V and 6 bases from J; bases unmatched to any gene: 15. This CDR3 is built from 15 residues. The germline CDR1 and CDR2 sequences are MDHEN and SYDVKM. As DNA, the CDR3 is TGTGCCAGCCGTTCCCTCCGGGAGGGCGAGCCCGAGCAGTACTTC. Its protein is CASRSLREGEPEQYF.

CDR3 in amino acids: CASSRGLAGKSYEQYF. CDR3 sequence (DNA): TGTGCCAGCAGCCGGGGACTAGCGGGGAAGAGCTACGAGCAGTACTTC. J is TRBJ2-7 and V is TRBV7-2, with 13 positions matching TRBD2. Per the germline V gene, CDR1 is SGHTA and CDR2 is FQGNSA. The V gene end was trimmed by 5 bases and the J gene end by 3 bases; junction bases not matched to a gene: 7. CDR3 length equals 16 residues.

CDR3 residues: CASSPTTDFRDTQYF. The CDR3 DNA reads as TGTGCCAGCAGCCCGACGACGGACTTCAGAGATACGCAGTATTTT. The chain is built from TRBV7-3 and TRBJ2-3, with D perhaps matching TRBD2 (5 bases). The germline V and J ends were trimmed by 5 bases and 5 bases, with 17 bases remaining between them. The CDR3 consists of 15 residues. Germline V gene lookup returns CDR1 SGHTA and CDR2 FQGTGA.

The rearrangement uses TRBV27 and TRBJ1-4; D is perhaps TRBD1 (6 bases). Germline V CDR1 and CDR2: MNHEY, SMNVEV (reference sequence). V was cut by 5 bases and J by 3 bases, with 10 bases left in between. This CDR3 has 14 amino acids. This CDR3 reads CASSTTGANEKLFF. CDR3 coding DNA: TGTGCCAGCAGTACGACAGGAGCTAATGAAAAACTGTTTTTT. Based on the CDR3 plus reference TRBV27 and TRBJ1-4, the full variable domain is EAQVTQNPRYLITVTGKKLTVTCSQNMNHEYMSWYRQDPGLGLRQIYYSMNVEVTDKGDVPEGYKVSRKEKRNFPLILESPSPNQTSLYFCASSTTGANEKLFFGSGTQLSVL.

The rearrangement uses TRBV15 and TRBJ1-5; weak D call: TRBD1 (5 bases). CDR3 length: 12 amino acids. Germline CDR1 and CDR2: LNHNV and YYDKDF (reference sequence). Trimming stripped 9 bases from V and 11 bases from J, with 17 bases between. The CDR3 loop reads CATGTQRGAQHF. CDR3 DNA sequence: TGTGCCACAGGGACGCAGCGCGGGGCCCAGCATTTT.

This chain joins TRBV7-8 and TRBJ2-4, with a tentative D call TRBD1 (5 bases). The CDR3 runs 15 residues. Trimming cost V 0 bases and J 5 bases, with 11 bases left between them. The germline gives CDR1 SGHVS, CDR2 FQNEAQ. The CDR3 sequence is CASSLAPGYENIQYF. In nucleotides, the CDR3 is TGTGCCAGCAGCTTAGCGCCAGGGTACGAAAACATTCAGTACTTC.

The chain joins TRBV6-1 to TRBJ2-5, with 7 bases lining up with TRBD1. The CDR3 extends over 13 amino acids. The V segment lost 5 bases and the J segment 5 bases; nucleotides outside the gene matches: 5. CDR1 is MNHNS and CDR2 is SASEGT in the germline V gene. For the CDR3, the DNA is TGTGCCAGCAGTACAGGGGCCGAGGAGACCCAGTACTTC. This translates into CASSTGAEETQYF.

The V call is TRBV25-1, the J call TRBJ1-4, with D possibly TRBD1 on 5 matching bases. V was cut by 5 bases and J by 5 bases, with 9 bases left in between. Germline values: CDR1 MGHDK, CDR2 SYGVNS. This CDR3 is 13 amino acids long. Here the CDR3 DNA reads TGTGCCAGCAGTAGTAGACAGAATGAAAAACTGTTTTTT. Amino acid sequence: CASSSRQNEKLFF.

The V and J genes are TRBV5-1 and TRBJ1-3, with 7 bases that match TRBD1. This CDR3 region has 16 residues. Germline values: CDR1 SGHRS, CDR2 YFSETQ. Germline trimming cut 4 bases from V and 2 bases from J; bases unmatched to any gene: 9. This CDR3 reads CASSPNPGGTGNTIYF. CDR3 bases: TGCGCCAGCAGCCCAAACCCAGGGGGAACTGGAAACACCATATATTTT.